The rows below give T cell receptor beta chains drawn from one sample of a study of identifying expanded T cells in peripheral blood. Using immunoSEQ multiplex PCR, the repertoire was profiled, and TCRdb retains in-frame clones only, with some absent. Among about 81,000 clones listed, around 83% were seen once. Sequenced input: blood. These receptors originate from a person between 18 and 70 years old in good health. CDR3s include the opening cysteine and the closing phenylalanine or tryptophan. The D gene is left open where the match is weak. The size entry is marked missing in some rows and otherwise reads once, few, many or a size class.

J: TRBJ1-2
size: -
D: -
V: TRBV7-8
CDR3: CASSKGGRTGYTF
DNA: TGTGCCAGCAGCAAAGGAGGACGAACTGGCTACACCTTC

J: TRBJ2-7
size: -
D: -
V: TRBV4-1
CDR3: CASSPTSTIEGVELGF
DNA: TGCGCCAGCAGCCCGACCTCGACTATAGAGGGGGTTGAGCTAGGATTC

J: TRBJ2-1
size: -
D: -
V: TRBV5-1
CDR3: CASRVNNEQFF
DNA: TGCGCCAGCAGAGTCAACAATGAGCAGTTCTTC

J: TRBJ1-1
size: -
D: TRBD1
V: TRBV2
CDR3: CASSAPGGNTEAFF
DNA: TGTGCCAGCAGTGCCCCAGGGGGTAACACTGAAGCTTTCTTT

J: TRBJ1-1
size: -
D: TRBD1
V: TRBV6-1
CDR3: CASSEVGTGKGAFF
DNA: TGTGCCAGCAGTGAAGTCGGGACAGGTAAAGGAGCTTTCTTT

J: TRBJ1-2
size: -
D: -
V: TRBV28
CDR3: CASSSGRYGYTF
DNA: TGTGCCAGCAGTTCGGGGCGGTATGGCTACACCTTC

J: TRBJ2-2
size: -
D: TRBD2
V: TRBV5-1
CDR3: CASSPAGEGTGELFF
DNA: TGCGCCAGCAGTCCGGCGGGAGAGGGCACCGGGGAGCTGTTTTTT

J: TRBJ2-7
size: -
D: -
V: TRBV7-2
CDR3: CASSFGLGYSYEQYF
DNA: TGTGCCAGCAGCTTCGGTCTAGGCTATTCCTACGAGCAGTACTTC

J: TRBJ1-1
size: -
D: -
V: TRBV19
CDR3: CASSSPKGTEAFF
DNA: TGTGCCAGTAGTAGCCCCAAGGGGACTGAAGCTTTCTTT

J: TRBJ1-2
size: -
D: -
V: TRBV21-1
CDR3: CASSKKKTGNYGYTF
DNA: TGTGCCAGCAGCAAAAAAAAGACAGGTAACTATGGCTACACCTTC

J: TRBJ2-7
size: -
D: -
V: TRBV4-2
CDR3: CASSQGRQGDHEQYF
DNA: TGTGCCAGCAGCCAAGGTCGGCAGGGCGACCACGAGCAGTACTTC

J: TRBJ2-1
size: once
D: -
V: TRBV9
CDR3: CASSVFLGLHNEQFF
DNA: TGTGCCAGCAGCGTATTTTTGGGACTGCACAATGAGCAGTTCTTC

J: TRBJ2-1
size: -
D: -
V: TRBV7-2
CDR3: CASSLGFMVDEQFF
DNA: TGTGCCAGCAGCCTGGGATTCATGGTTGATGAGCAGTTCTTC

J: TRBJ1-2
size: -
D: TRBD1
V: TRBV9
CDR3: CASSARTGEWGGYTF
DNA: TGTGCCAGCAGCGCCCGGACAGGGGAATGGGGTGGCTACACCTTC

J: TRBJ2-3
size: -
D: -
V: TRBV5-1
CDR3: CASKRGQNTDTQYF
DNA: TGCGCCAGCAAAAGAGGGCAGAACACAGATACGCAGTATTTT

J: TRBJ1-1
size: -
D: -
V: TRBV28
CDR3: CASSLSVAANTEAFF
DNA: TGTGCCAGCAGTTTATCGGTGGCAGCTAACACTGAAGCTTTCTTT

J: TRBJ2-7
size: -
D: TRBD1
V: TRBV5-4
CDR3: CASSPGTGNEQYF
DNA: TGTGCCAGCAGCCCCGGGACAGGGAACGAGCAGTACTTC

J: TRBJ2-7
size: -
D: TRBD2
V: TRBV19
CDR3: CASSTGLADYEQYF
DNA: TGTGCCAGTAGTACCGGACTAGCGGACTACGAGCAGTACTTC

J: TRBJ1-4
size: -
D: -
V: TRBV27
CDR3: CASSLLSATNEKLFF
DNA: TGTGCCAGCAGTTTGCTCAGTGCAACTAATGAAAAACTGTTTTTT

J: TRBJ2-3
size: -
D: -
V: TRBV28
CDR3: CASNSLDTNTDTQYF
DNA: TGTGCCAGCAATTCCTTGGACACCAACACAGATACGCAGTATTTT

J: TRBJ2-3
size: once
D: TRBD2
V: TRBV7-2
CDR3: CASNPKTSGTDTQYF
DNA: TGTGCCAGCAACCCCAAGACTAGCGGCACAGATACGCAGTATTTT

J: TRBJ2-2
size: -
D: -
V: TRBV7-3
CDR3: CASSLGKPTGSTGELFF
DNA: TGTGCCAGCAGCTTGGGAAAGCCCACAGGGAGCACCGGGGAGCTGTTTTTT

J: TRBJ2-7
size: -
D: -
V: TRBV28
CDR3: CASSLLAPSYEQYF
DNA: TGTGCCAGCAGTTTACTGGCTCCCTCCTACGAGCAGTACTTC

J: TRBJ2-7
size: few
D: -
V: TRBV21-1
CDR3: CASSKKLAGGPYEQYF
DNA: TGTGCCAGCAGCAAAAAACTAGCGGGAGGGCCCTACGAGCAGTACTTC

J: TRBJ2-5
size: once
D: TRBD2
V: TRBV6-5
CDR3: CASMAGGKETQYF
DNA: TGTGCCAGCATGGCGGGGGGAAAAGAGACCCAGTACTTC

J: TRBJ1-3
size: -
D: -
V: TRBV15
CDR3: CAASRGTAGNTIYF
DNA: TGTGCCGCCAGCAGAGGTACGGCTGGAAACACCATATATTTT

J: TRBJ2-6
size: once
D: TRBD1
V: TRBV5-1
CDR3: CASSLGTGDNSGANVLTF
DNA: TGCGCCAGCAGCTTGGGGACAGGGGATAACTCTGGGGCCAACGTCCTGACTTTC

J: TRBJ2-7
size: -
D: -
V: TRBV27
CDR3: CASSLSIESSYEQYF
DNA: TGTGCCAGCAGTTTATCGATCGAGAGCTCCTACGAGCAGTACTTC

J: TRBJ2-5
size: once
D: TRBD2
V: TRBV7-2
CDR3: CASSRGLAGETQYF
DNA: TGTGCCAGCAGCCGAGGACTAGCGGGAGAGACCCAGTACTTC

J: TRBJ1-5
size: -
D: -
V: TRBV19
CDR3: CASSVRPWRGSNQPQHF
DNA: TGTGCCAGTAGTGTGAGACCCTGGCGTGGAAGCAATCAGCCCCAGCATTTT

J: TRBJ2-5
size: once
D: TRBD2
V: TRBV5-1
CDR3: CASSLGLAGGETQYF
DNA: TGCGCCAGCAGCCTGGGACTAGCGGGAGGTGAGACCCAGTACTTC

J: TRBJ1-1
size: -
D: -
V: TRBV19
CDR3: CASQFGGANTEAFF
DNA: TGTGCCAGCCAGTTCGGGGGGGCGAACACTGAAGCTTTCTTT

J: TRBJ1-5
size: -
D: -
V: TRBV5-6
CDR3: CASSLGPDYQPQHF
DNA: TGTGCCAGCAGCTTGGGCCCCGATTATCAGCCCCAGCATTTT

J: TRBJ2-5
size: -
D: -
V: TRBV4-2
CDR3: CASSQDMADGQETQYF
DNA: TGTGCCAGCAGCCAAGATATGGCGGACGGCCAAGAGACCCAGTACTTC

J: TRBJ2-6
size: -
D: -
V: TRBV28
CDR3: CASSLWGVKDRSSSGANVLTF
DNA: TGTGCCAGCAGTTTATGGGGAGTCAAGGACCGTTCAAGCTCTGGGGCCAACGTCCTGACTTTC

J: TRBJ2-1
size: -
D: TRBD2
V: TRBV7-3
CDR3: CASSRGLAGTNEQFF
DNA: TGTGCCAGCAGCCGGGGACTAGCGGGTACCAATGAGCAGTTCTTC

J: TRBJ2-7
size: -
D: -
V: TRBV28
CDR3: CASSAPGTSYEQYF
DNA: TGTGCCAGCAGTGCGCCGGGAACCTCCTACGAGCAGTACTTC

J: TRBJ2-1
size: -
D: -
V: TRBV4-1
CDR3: CASSQVPMGPRFF
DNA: TGCGCCAGCAGCCAAGTGCCAATGGGTCCTCGGTTCTTC

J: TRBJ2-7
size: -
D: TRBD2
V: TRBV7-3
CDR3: CASRTTQREEEQYF
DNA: TGTGCCAGCAGGACAACCCAGCGGGAGGAAGAGCAGTACTTC

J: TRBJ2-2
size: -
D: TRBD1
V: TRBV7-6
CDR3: CASSPRDRILKNTGELFF
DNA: TGTGCCAGCAGCCCCCGGGACAGGATCTTAAAGAACACCGGGGAGCTGTTTTTT

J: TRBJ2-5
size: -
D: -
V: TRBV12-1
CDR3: CASSLRAGPEETQYF
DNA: TGTGCCAGCAGCTTGAGGGCAGGTCCAGAAGAGACCCAGTACTTC

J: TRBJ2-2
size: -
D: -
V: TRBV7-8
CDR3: CASSREGRITGELFF
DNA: TGTGCCAGCAGCCGAGAGGGCAGGATCACCGGGGAGCTGTTTTTT

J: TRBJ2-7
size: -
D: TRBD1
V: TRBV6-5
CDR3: CASSSTRGPYEQYF
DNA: TGTGCCAGCAGCTCAACCAGGGGGCCTTACGAGCAGTACTTC

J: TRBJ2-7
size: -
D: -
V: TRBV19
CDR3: CASSIDRSGNGQYF
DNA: TGTGCCAGTAGTATAGATCGGTCGGGGAACGGGCAGTACTTC

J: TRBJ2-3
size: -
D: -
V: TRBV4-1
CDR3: CASSQNLVGTQYF
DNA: TGCGCCAGCAGCCAGAACTTAGTAGGTACGCAGTATTTT